This T cell receptor beta chain was identified in a study of T cell responses to AZD1222 COVID-19 vaccine. Here immunoSEQ multiplex PCR was the method, and the copy in TCRdb shows in-frame clones only, minus some. The sample holds 95,000 to 150,000 clones, 70% to 90% seen once. The V gene's germline CDR1 is SNHLY and CDR2 FYNNEI. V trimming: 7 bases; J trimming: 5 bases; junction bases outside the gene matches: 7. This CDR3 has 14 residues. As concerns this clone: As yet, its antigen is unknown.

General study findings and limits: Across the whole spike, CD4 TCRs peaked at regions 160-218 and 743-854. Donors in the cohort were predominantly white British and more often female, and clonal diversity was possibly underestimated.

Material: peripheral blood, obtained on day 0 of AZD1222 vaccination. The origin of this receptor is an adult in good health. The rearrangement links TRBV2 to TRBJ2-1; 8 bases match TRBD2. The CDR3 loop reads CASTRGGLDNEQFF. Written as DNA, the CDR3 is TGTGCCAGCACCCGAGGGGGACTAGACAATGAGCAGTTCTTC.